This T cell receptor beta chain was sequenced in a study of cytomegalovirus exposure and HLA in healthy donors. As for the study in general: The same platform was used for the 130 or so validation repertoires as for the roughly 700 first-cohort repertoires, as reported in a later analysis. Study-level findings and limits: CMV antigen specificity of three CMV-associated chains was confirmed in vitro. The classifier was said to identify cytomegalovirus status with high specificity and sensitivity.

V was trimmed by 2 bases and J by 0 bases, leaving 14 bases between them. This CDR3 region has 16 residues. The germline gives CDR1 MNHNS, CDR2 SASEGT. This table comes from immunoSEQ multiplex PCR, and its TCRdb copy is limited to in-frame clones, with some not included. The sample contains about 82,000 clones, just under 95% of which appear only once. In the case of this clone: Antigen unknown.

The sample comprised PBMCs. This sequence joins TRBV6-1 and TRBJ2-7, with D perhaps matching TRBD2 (6 bases). The TCR comes from a man aged 18 to 29 in good health and CMV-seronegative. CDR3 DNA sequence: TGTGCCAGCAGTGAAATCGACGGGGGACTCTCCTACGAGCAGTACTTC. It translates to CASSEIDGGLSYEQYF.